A single sample is the source of the 5 T cell receptor beta chains below, sequenced in a study of T-cell memory formation after mild COVID-19. TCRdb fed the 5' RACE reads into MiXCR, producing one record per CDR3 protein. Seen here are hundreds of thousands of distinct CDR3 sequences, roughly 22% observed once, and the top ten hold about an eighth. Sequenced input: PBMCs or a T cell subset sorted from them (not recorded which). Source of these receptors: an adult woman who had mild COVID-19 (a few samples of this study predate the infection). Cell type and time point are not known.

Only a few counts were recorded for this clonotype. This chain's CDR3 is CATSTGTDTQYF. CDR3 in DNA: TGTGCCACCTCGACGGGCACAGATACGCAGTATTTT. The chain uses TRBV24-1 and TRBJ2-3; D not resolved. Trimming shortened V by 9 bases and J by 1 base, and 7 bases separated the two germline ends. Germline V gene sequence: CDR1 KGHDR, CDR2 SFDVKD. The CDR3 extends over 12 amino acids.

The V gene is TRBV4-3, the J gene TRBJ1-4; D might be TRBD1 (5 bases). Trimming removed 0 bases from V and 6 bases from J, with 14 bases in between. This CDR3 has 16 amino acids. Per the germline V gene, CDR1 is LGHNA and CDR2 is YSLEER. The CDR3 nucleotides are TGCGCCAGCAGCCAAGAGATCGGGGGGAAGGATGAAAAACTGTTTTTT. This gives the protein CASSQEIGGKDEKLFF.

J is TRBJ2-1 and V is TRBV12-3 or TRBV12-4; D not certain. This CDR3 is 13 amino acids long. The V and J ends lost 1 base and 8 bases respectively, with 9 bases between them. CDR3 DNA: TGTGCCAGCAGTTTAGTGGCCTCACATGAGCAGTTCTTC. This codes for CASSLVASHEQFF.

V and J are TRBV18 and TRBJ2-3; maybe TRBD2 (6 bases). Trimming pared 4 bases from V and 2 bases from J, leaving 19 bases between. The germline gives CDR1 KGHSH, CDR2 LQKENI. There are 17 residues in the CDR3. The CDR3 region has the DNA TGTGCCAGCTCACGGCGGGATCCCGGAGGCCTCACAGATACGCAGTATTTT. It specifies CASSRRDPGGLTDTQYF.

This clonotype was picked up many times. The chain has TRBV5-4 and TRBJ1-1, with a weak D call TRBD1 (5 bases). The CDR3 loop spans 13 amino acids. The ends were cut back, 1 base at V and 3 bases at J, with 7 bases in the middle. CDR1 and CDR2 from the germline V gene are SGHNT and YYREEE (reference sequence). CDR3 sequence reads: CASSLWGDTEAFF. The CDR3 DNA reads as TGTGCCAGCAGCTTGTGGGGGGACACTGAAGCTTTCTTT.